These 7 T cell receptor beta chains originate from one sample sequenced in a study of identical twins. In TCRdb, the 5' RACE reads were re-called with MiXCR into one record per CDR3 protein. The table lists about 530,000 distinct CDR3 sequences, around 24% of them singletons. The same data also contributed to another study, on yellow fever vaccine responses in identical twins.

Sequenced material: CD4+ T cells sorted from blood. The receptors were sampled from a woman between 18 and 29 years old in good health.

The rearrangement links TRBV12-3 or TRBV12-4 to TRBJ2-7, with unresolved D. This CDR3 has 13 residues. Between the trimmed V and J ends, which lost 0 bases and 3 bases, there was a span of 6 bases. In DNA, the CDR3 is TGTGCCAGCAGTTTAGCGGCGGACTACGAGCAGTACGTC. This encodes CASSLAADYEQYV.

V and J are TRBV6-1 and TRBJ1-6, with a weak D call TRBD1 (5 bases). The germline V gene encodes CDR1 MNHNS and CDR2 SASEGT. V lost 4 bases to trimming and J lost 5 bases, with 12 bases between them. The CDR3 is 15 residues long. The CDR3 protein is CASSVRGGDNSPLHF. The CDR3 DNA is TGTGCCAGCAGTGTCCGCGGGGGGGATAATTCACCCCTCCACTTT.

In this sample, this clonotype turned up a few times. The chain is built from TRBV5-1 and TRBJ2-2; D tentatively fits TRBD1 or TRBD2 (5 bases each). Trimming took off 0 bases at V and 6 bases at J, with 9 bases between the two ends. This CDR3 contains 14 residues. In germline, CDR1 is SGHRS, CDR2 YFSETQ. In nucleotides, the CDR3 is TGCGCCAGCAGCTTGGTTTGGGACGCCGGGGAGCTGTTTTTT. This translates into CASSLVWDAGELFF.

Comment on this clonotype: This clone may be a read error of a much larger clone one base away. V is TRBV29-1 and J is TRBJ2-1; 7 bases are shared with TRBD1. This CDR3 has 14 residues. Germline V gene lookup returns CDR1 SQVTM and CDR2 ANQGSEA. DNA of the CDR3: TGCAGCGTCACTGGACAGGTCGGTGGCAATGAGCAGCTCTTC. As protein: CSVTGQVGGNEQLF.

This clonotype was picked up a small number of times. The chain has TRBV10-3 and TRBJ2-7, with D possibly called TRBD1 or TRBD2 (5 bases each). CDR3 length: 15 residues. Germline assignment: CDR1 ENHRY and CDR2 SYGVKD. V lost 4 bases, J lost 0 bases, and 13 bases lay in between. The chain's CDR3 is CAISGGGGVSYEQYF. The CDR3 DNA reads as TGTGCCATCAGTGGGGGCGGAGGCGTCTCCTACGAGCAGTACTTC.

The V and J genes are TRBV12-3 or TRBV12-4 and TRBJ1-4; the D gene is possibly TRBD1 (6 bases). The CDR3 totals 13 residues. With 6 bases removed from V and 8 bases from J, the gap between germline ends came to 13 bases. DNA of the CDR3: TGTGCCAGCAGAGGACCCACAGGGGAAAAACTGTTTTTT. Translated, it gives CASRGPTGEKLFF.

This clonotype was detected only a few times. The DNA for the CDR3 is TGTGCCAGCAGTTTAAGGGCACCCGTTAGCACAGATACGCAGTATTTT. It specifies CASSLRAPVSTDTQYF. The chain employs TRBV12-3 or TRBV12-4 and TRBJ2-3; D uncertain. The V and J ends lost 2 bases and 0 bases respectively, with 12 bases between them. This CDR3 is built from 16 residues.